A single sample gave rise to the 2 T cell receptor beta chains below, sequenced in a study of regulatory T cells in long-lasting Graves disease. Researchers made TCR beta libraries by using iRepertoire HTBI primers and running Arm-PCR on CDR3 regions. Each CDR3 protein gets one entry after TCRdb re-called the multiplex PCR reads with MiXCR. The sample consists of 680,000 or so distinct CDR3 sequences, under 20% of them appearing once. Time point in this sample: newly diagnosed GD, antithyroid drugs for less than 3 months. The TCR library was prepared using RNA isolated from PBMCs. Separately, the same data were catalogued under a study of T cells in Graves' hyperthyroidism and ophthalmopathy.

Material: peripheral blood mononuclear cells (PBMCs), obtained at new diagnosis, from a patient treated with antithyroid drugs. These receptors originate from a woman aged 25 to 39 with Graves disease.

This clonotype has ten or more counts. The chain employs TRBV11-2 and TRBJ2-1, with 10 bases fitting TRBD2. V was pared by 2 bases and J by 7 bases, with 2 bases of the junction left unmatched. The CDR3 runs to 14 residues. The V gene's germline CDR1 is SGHAT and CDR2 FQNNGV. CDR3 in DNA: TGTGCCAGCAGCTTAACTAGCGGGGAAAATGAGCAGTTCTTC. As protein: CASSLTSGENEQFF. The full variable domain, with the rest looked up from reference TRBV11-2 and TRBJ2-1, is EAGVAQSPRYKIIEKRQSVAFWCNPISGHATLYWYQQILGQGPKLLIQFQNNGVVDDSQLPKDRFSAERLKGVDSTLKIQPAKLEDSAVYLCASSLTSGENEQFFGPGTRLTVL.

This clonotype turned up a few times. V usage is TRBV5-1 and J usage is TRBJ2-2; the D is unclear. V dropped 0 bases and J dropped 2 bases, with 8 bases sitting between them. The CDR3 has 15 residues. CDR1 and CDR2 from the germline V gene are SGHRS and YFSETQ. The CDR3 sequence is CASSLEAANTGELFF. The CDR3 nucleotides read TGCGCCAGCAGCTTGGAGGCGGCTAACACCGGGGAGCTGTTTTTT.